This is a list of T cell receptor beta chains from one sample in a study of T-cell memory formation after mild COVID-19. Using its own MiXCR run on the 5' RACE reads, TCRdb lists one record per CDR3 protein. The data contain about 110,000 distinct CDR3 sequences, about 15% of them singletons. Sequenced input: PBMCs or a T cell subset sorted from them (not recorded which). These receptors originate from a man between 18 and 35 years old who had mild COVID-19 (a few samples of this study predate the infection). Cell type and time point are not known. Each CDR3 is given with its conserved first and last residue. D genes are given only for firm matches. Only some rows state a clone size, as once, few, many or a class for expanded clones.

d_gene | len | j_gene | v_gene | abundance | CDR3aa | CDR3nt
TRBD1 | 15 | TRBJ1-2 | TRBV4-3 | few | CASSPGQGPFYGYTF | TGCGCCAGCAGCCCCGGACAGGGGCCCTTTTATGGCTACACCTTC
- | 14 | TRBJ2-2 | TRBV4-1 | - | CASSQARVTGELFF | TGCGCCAGCAGCCAAGCCAGGGTTACCGGGGAGCTGTTTTTT
TRBD1 | 15 | TRBJ2-1 | TRBV4-3 | few | CASSQLDRGHNEQFF | TGCGCCAGCAGCCAACTGGACAGGGGGCACAATGAGCAGTTCTTC
- | 13 | TRBJ2-3 | TRBV11-2 | many | CASSLQSTDTQYF | TGTGCCAGCAGCTTGCAAAGCACAGATACGCAGTATTTT
- | 15 | TRBJ1-1 | TRBV21-1 | - | CASSTAGQGSYEAFF | TGTGCCAGCAGCACGGCCGGGCAGGGCTCCTATGAAGCTTTCTTT
- | 12 | TRBJ2-3 | TRBV28 | few | CASSLGEDTQYF | TGTGCCAGCAGTTTAGGGGAAGATACGCAGTATTTT
- | 12 | TRBJ1-4 | TRBV6-6 | few | CASSYSVQEPRF | TGTGCCAGCAGTTACTCGGTTCAGGAACCACGTTTT
- | 14 | TRBJ2-3 | TRBV12-3/TRBV12-4 | few | CASSTGTITDTQYF | TGTGCCAGCAGTACCGGTACCATCACAGATACGCAGTATTTT
- | 15 | TRBJ2-7 | TRBV7-6 | few | CASSFREFRSSEQYF | TGTGCCAGCAGCTTTAGAGAGTTTCGTTCATCCGAGCAGTACTTC
- | 13 | TRBJ1-1 | TRBV4-1 | - | CASSLTGSAEAFF | TGCGCCAGCAGCCTAACAGGTTCCGCTGAAGCTTTCTTT
- | 12 | TRBJ1-1 | TRBV7-9 | many | CASSFTNTEAFF | TGTGCCAGCAGCTTTACGAACACTGAAGCTTTCTTT